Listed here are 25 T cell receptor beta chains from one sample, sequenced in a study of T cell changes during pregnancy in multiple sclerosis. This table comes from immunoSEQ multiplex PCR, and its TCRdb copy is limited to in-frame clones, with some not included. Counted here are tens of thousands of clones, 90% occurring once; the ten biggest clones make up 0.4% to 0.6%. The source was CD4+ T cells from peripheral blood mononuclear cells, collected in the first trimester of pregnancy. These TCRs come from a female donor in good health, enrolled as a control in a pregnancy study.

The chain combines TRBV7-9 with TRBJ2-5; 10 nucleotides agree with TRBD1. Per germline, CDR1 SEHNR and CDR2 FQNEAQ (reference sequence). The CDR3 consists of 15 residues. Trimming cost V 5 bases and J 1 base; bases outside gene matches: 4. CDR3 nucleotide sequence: TGTGCCAGCAGCCCGGGACAGGGGTTCCAAGAGACCCAGTACTTC. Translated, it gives CASSPGQGFQETQYF.

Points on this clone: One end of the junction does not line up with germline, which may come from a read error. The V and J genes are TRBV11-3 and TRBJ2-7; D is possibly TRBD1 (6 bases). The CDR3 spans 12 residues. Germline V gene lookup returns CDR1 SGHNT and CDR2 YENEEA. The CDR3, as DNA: TGTGCCAGCAGCTTAGGGGGACACGACCAGTACTTC. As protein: CASSLGGHDQYF. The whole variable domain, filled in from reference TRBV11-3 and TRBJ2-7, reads EAGVVQSPRYKIIEKKQPVAFWCNPISGHNTLYWYLQNLGQGPELLIRYENEEAVDDSQLPKDRFSAERLKGVDSTLKIQPAELGDSAVYLCASSLGGHDQYFGPGTRLTVT.

As DNA, the CDR3 is TGTGCCAGCTCACCTCCAACTAGGACAGGTGAAGCTTTCTTT. Residues: CASSPPTRTGEAFF. The V and J genes are TRBV18 and TRBJ1-1, with TRBD1 matching 7 bases. The V and J ends lost 3 bases and 7 bases, in that order; junction bases with no gene match: 8. The CDR3 has 14 amino acids. Germline V CDR1 and CDR2: KGHSH, LQKENI.

CDR3 nucleotide sequence: TGTGCCAGCGCATTTTTCCGAGGGAGCACAGATACGCAGTATTTT. It codes for CASAFFRGSTDTQYF. V and J are TRBV6-5 and TRBJ2-3; TRBD2 is a possible D gene (5 bases). This CDR3 comprises 15 residues. Per germline, CDR1 MNHEY and CDR2 SVGAGI. Trimming cost V 8 bases and J 0 bases, with 15 bases left between them.

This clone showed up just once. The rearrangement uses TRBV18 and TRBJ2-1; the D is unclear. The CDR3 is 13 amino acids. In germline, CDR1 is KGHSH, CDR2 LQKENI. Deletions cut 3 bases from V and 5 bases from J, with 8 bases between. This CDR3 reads CASSPGLDNEQFF. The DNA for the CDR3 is TGTGCCAGCTCACCCGGTCTTGACAATGAGCAGTTCTTC. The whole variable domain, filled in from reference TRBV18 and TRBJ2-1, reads NAGVMQNPRHLVRRRGQEARLRCSPMKGHSHVYWYRQLPEEGLKFMVYLQKENIIDESGMPKERFSAEFPKEGPSILRIQQVVRGDSAAYFCASSPGLDNEQFFGPGTRLTVL.

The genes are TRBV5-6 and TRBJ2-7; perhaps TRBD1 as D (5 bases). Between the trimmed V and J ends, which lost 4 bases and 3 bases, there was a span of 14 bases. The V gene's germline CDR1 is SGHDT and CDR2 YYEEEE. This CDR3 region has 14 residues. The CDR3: CASSLGIGDYEQYF. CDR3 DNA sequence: TGTGCCAGCAGCCTCGGAATAGGGGACTACGAGCAGTACTTC.

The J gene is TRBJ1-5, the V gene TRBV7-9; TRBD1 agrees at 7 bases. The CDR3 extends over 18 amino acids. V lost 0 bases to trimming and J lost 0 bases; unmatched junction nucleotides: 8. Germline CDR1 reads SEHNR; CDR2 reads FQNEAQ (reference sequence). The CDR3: CASSLARTGPYSNQPQHF. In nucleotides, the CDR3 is TGTGCCAGCAGCTTAGCCAGGACAGGACCGTATAGCAATCAGCCCCAGCATTTT.

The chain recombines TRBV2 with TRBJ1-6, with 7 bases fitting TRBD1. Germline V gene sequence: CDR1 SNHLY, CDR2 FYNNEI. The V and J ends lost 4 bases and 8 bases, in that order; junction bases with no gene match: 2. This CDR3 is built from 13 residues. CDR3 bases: TGTGCCAGCAGTGTTACAGGGGATTCACCCCTCCACTTT. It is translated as CASSVTGDSPLHF.

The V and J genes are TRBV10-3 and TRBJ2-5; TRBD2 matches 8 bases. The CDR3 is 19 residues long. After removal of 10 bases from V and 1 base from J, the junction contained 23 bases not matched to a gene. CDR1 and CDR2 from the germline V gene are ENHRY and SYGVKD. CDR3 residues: CATTPRGGGPKPTQETQYF. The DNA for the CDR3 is TGTGCCACAACCCCTAGGGGCGGGGGGCCCAAACCGACCCAAGAGACCCAGTACTTC.

CDR3 region: CASSLAGLNYGYTF. In DNA form, the CDR3 reads TGTGCCAGCAGCTTAGCCGGTCTGAACTATGGCTACACCTTC. The chain links TRBV7-9 to TRBJ1-2; no reliable D call. Germline-derived CDR1 and CDR2 are SEHNR and FQNEAQ (reference sequence). This CDR3 has 14 residues. With 0 bases removed from V and 2 bases from J, the gap between germline ends came to 7 bases.

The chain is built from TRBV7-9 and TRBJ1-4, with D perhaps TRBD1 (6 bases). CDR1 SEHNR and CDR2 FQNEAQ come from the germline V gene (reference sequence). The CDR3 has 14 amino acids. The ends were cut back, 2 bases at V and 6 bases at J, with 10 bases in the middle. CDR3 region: CASSLQGRDEKLFF. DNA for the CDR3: TGTGCCAGCAGCTTACAGGGGAGGGATGAAAAACTGTTTTTT.

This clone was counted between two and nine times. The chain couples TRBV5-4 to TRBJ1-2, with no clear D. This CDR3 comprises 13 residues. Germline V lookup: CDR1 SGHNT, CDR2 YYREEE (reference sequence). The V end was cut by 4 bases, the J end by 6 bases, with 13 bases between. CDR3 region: CASSNSIANGYTF. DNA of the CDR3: TGTGCCAGCAGCAACAGCATCGCTAATGGCTACACCTTC.

CDR3 nucleotides: TGTGCCAGCTCACCACCTTCAGGCAATTCACCCCTCCACTTT. It yields the protein CASSPPSGNSPLHF. The V call is TRBV18, the J call TRBJ1-6; no firm D call. V lost 0 bases and J lost 7, with 7 bases in between. Per the germline V gene, CDR1 is KGHSH and CDR2 is LQKENI. The CDR3 totals 14 residues.

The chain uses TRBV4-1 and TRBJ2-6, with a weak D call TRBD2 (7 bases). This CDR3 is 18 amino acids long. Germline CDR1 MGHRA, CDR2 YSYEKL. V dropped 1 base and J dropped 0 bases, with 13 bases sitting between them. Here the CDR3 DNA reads TGCGCCAGCAGCCAAGGCGGGGGCGGTCTCTCTGGGGCCAACGTCCTGACTTTC. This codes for CASSQGGGGLSGANVLTF.

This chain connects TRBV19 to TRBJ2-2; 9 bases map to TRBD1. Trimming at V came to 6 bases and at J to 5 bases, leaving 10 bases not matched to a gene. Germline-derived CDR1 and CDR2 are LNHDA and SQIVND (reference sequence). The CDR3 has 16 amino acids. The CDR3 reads CASRAKQGAGTGELFF. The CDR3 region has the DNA TGTGCCAGTAGGGCGAAACAGGGGGCGGGGACCGGGGAGCTGTTTTTT. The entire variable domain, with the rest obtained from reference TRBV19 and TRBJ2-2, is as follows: DGGITQSPKYLFRKEGQNVTLSCEQNLNHDAMYWYRQDPGQGLRLIYYSQIVNDFQKGDIAEGYSVSREKKESFPLTVTSAQKNPTAFYLCASRAKQGAGTGELFFGEGSRLTVL.

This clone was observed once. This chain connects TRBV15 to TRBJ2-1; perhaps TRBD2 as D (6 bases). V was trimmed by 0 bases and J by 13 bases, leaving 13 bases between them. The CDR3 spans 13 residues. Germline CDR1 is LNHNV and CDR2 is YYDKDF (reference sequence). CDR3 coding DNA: TGTGCCACCAGCAGAGATAACGGGGGATTTCAGTTCTTC. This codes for CATSRDNGGFQFF.

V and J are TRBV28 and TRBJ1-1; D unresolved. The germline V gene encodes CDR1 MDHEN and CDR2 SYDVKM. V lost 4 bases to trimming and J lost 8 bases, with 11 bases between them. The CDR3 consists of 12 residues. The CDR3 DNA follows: TGTGCCAGCAGTTCCCTAGGATTGGAAGCTTTCTTT. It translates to CASSSLGLEAFF.

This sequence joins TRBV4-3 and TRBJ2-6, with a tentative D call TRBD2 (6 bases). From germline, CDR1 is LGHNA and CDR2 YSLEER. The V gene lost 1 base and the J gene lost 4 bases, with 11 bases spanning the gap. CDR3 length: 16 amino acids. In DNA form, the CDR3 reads TGCGCCAGCAGCCAAGCGGGGGTCGCCGGGGCCAACGTCCTGACTTTC. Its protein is CASSQAGVAGANVLTF.

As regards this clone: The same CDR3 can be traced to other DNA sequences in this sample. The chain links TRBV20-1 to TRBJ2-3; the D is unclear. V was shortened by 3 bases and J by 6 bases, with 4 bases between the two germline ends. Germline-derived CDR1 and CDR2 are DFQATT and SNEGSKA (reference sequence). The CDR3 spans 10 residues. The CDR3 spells CSASMDTQYF. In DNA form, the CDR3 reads TGCAGTGCTAGCATGGATACGCAGTATTTT.

The chain's CDR3 is CASSYFPEGPNSPLHF. CDR3 nucleotide sequence: TGTGCCAGCAGTTACTTCCCCGAGGGCCCTAATTCACCCCTCCACTTT. V gene TRBV6-6 combines with J gene TRBJ1-6; D is uncertain. V lost 1 base, J lost 6 bases, and 13 bases lay in between. The CDR3 has 16 amino acids. Germline V gene sequence: CDR1 MNHNY, CDR2 SVGAGI (reference sequence).

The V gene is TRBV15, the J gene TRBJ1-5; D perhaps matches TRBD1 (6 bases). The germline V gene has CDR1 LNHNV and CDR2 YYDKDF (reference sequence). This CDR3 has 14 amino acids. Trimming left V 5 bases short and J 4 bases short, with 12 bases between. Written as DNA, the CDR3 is TGTGCCACCAGCGGTTCCCAGGGGAATCAGCCCCAGCATTTT. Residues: CATSGSQGNQPQHF.

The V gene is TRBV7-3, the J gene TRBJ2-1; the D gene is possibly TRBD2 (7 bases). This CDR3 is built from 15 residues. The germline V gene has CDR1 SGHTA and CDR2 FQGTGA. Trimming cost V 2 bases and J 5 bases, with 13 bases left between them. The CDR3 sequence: CASSLVGGRNNEQFF. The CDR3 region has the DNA TGTGCCAGCAGCTTAGTGGGGGGGCGGAACAATGAGCAGTTCTTC.

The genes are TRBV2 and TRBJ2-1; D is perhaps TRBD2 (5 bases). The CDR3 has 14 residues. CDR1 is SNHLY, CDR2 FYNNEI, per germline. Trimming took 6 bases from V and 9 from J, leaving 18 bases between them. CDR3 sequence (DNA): TGTGCCAGCAGGCCCGATGGTGAGGGAGCTGAGCAGTTCTTC. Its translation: CASRPDGEGAEQFF.

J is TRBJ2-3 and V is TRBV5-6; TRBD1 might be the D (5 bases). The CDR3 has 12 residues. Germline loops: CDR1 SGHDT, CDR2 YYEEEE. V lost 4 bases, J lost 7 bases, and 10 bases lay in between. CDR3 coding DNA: TGTGCCAGCAGCATGGGGCTTAATACGCAGTATTTT. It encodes CASSMGLNTQYF.

The CDR3 DNA reads TGTGCCACCAGCAGGATAAAACAGGGGGTAGGACAAGAGACCCAGTACTTC. Protein: CATSRIKQGVGQETQYF. The rearrangement uses TRBV15 and TRBJ2-5; 8 nucleotides line up with TRBD1. After removal of 3 bases from V and 2 bases from J, the junction contained 11 bases not matched to a gene. The length of the CDR3 is 17 residues. Germline V gene lookup returns CDR1 LNHNV and CDR2 YYDKDF (reference sequence).